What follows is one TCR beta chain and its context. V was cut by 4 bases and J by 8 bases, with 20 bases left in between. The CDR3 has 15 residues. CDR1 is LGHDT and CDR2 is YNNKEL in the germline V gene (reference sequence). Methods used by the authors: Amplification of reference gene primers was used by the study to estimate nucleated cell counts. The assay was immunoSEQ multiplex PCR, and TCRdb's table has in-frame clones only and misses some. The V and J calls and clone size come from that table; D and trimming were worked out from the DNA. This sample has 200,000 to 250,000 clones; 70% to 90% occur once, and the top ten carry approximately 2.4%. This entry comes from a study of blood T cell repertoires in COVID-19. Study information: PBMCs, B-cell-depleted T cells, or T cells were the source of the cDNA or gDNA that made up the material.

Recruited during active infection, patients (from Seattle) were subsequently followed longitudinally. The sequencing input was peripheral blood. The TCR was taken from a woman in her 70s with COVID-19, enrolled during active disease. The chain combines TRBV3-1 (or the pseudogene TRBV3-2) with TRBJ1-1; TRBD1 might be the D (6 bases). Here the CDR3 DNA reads TGTGCCAGCAGCCCCCACTGGTTACAGGGCCGAGAAGCTTTCTTT. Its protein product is CASSPHWLQGREAFF.